This T cell receptor beta chain was observed in a study of PD-1 blockade in classical Hodgkin lymphoma. Trimming cost V 7 bases and J 11 bases; bases outside gene matches: 4. Germline V gene lookup returns CDR1 SGHRS and CDR2 YFSETQ. The CDR3 length is 12 residues. This clone was counted between two and nine times. The antigen remains undetermined. Study-level points and caveats: CD4+ TCR diversity climbed significantly by C4D1, unlike CD8+ TCR diversity.

Some clones are missing from TCRdb's copy, which holds only in-frame ones; the method was immunoSEQ multiplex PCR. The sample gives roughly 20,000 clones, over 65% of which show up once; nearly 2.5% is in the top ten. The time point denotes: cycle 4 day 1 (C4D1), after more than 5 weeks of nivolumab. All trial patients relapsed after autologous stem cell transplantation. Investigators isolated CD4+ T cells from thawed PBMCs through magnetic negative selection. J is TRBJ1-6 and V is TRBV5-1; 9 bases line up with TRBD1. The specimen was CD4+ T cells from blood, collected before the fourth cycle of nivolumab. The sequence was obtained from a human donor with classical Hodgkin lymphoma. CDR3 DNA: TGCGCCAGCGGGACAGGGTATCCACCCCTCCACTTT. As protein: CASGTGYPPLHF.